The 18 T cell receptor beta chains listed next were all sequenced from one sample in a study of T cells after yellow fever vaccination. TCRdb reprocessed the 5' RACE reads with MiXCR, giving one entry per CDR3 protein. The table records some 560,000 distinct CDR3 sequences, roughly a sixth of them present only once. The sequencing here drew on PBMCs, taken less than 6 days after the first yellow fever vaccination. These receptor sequences come from a man between 18 and 29 years old who received the YFV17D yellow fever vaccine.

This chain connects TRBV6-5 to TRBJ1-6; no reliable D call. Germline loops: CDR1 MNHEY, CDR2 SVGAGI. V was clipped by 1 base and J by 6 bases, with 13 bases between them. This CDR3 comprises 16 residues. This CDR3 reads CASSYLQTPINSPLHF. The CDR3 bases are TGTGCCAGCAGTTACTTACAGACCCCTATTAATTCACCCCTCCACTTT.

The V call is TRBV7-9, the J call TRBJ1-3; D gene unclear. Germline CDR1 and CDR2: SEHNR and FQNEAQ (reference sequence). Trimming removed 5 bases from V and 5 bases from J, with 7 bases in between. The CDR3 length is 12 residues. In nucleotides, the CDR3 is TGTGCCAGCAGCCCTACACGAAACACCATATATTTT. Translating it yields CASSPTRNTIYF.

V and J are TRBV7-2 and TRBJ2-1; TRBD2 matches 14 bases. Germline trimming cut 8 bases from V and 6 bases from J; bases unmatched to any gene: 3. The CDR3 has 14 amino acids. Per germline, CDR1 SGHTA and CDR2 FQGNSA. CDR3 coding DNA: TGTGCCAGCTTAGGACTAGCGGGGGGCAATGAGCAGTTCTTC. It yields the protein CASLGLAGGNEQFF.

This clonotype came up many times. V gene TRBV20-1 combines with J gene TRBJ1-5; perhaps TRBD1 as D (5 bases). This CDR3 spans 13 amino acids. V was cut by 4 bases and J by 4 bases, with 11 bases left in between. Germline V gene sequence: CDR1 DFQATT, CDR2 SNEGSKA (reference sequence). CDR3 DNA: TGCAGTGCTATCAGGGCGTGGAATCAGCCCCAGCATTTT. This translates into CSAIRAWNQPQHF.

This CDR3 is CASSTRALAGGPSDTQYF. The CDR3 coding sequence is TGTGCCAGCAGCACCAGGGCCCTAGCGGGGGGGCCATCAGATACGCAGTATTTT. The gene calls are TRBV11-2 and TRBJ2-3, with 12 positions matching TRBD2. V gave up 5 bases and J gave up 4 bases; unmatched junction bases: 13. The CDR3 is 18 amino acids. CDR1 and CDR2 from the germline V gene are SGHAT and FQNNGV.

This rearrangement joins TRBV24-1 to TRBJ2-7, with TRBD2 identical over 11 bases. With V trimmed by 2 bases and J by 2 bases, 4 bases remained unmatched. This CDR3 contains 16 residues. CDR1 KGHDR and CDR2 SFDVKD come from the germline V gene. Written as DNA, the CDR3 is TGTGCCACCAGTGATTGGACTAGCGGGCCTCCCTACGAGCAGTACTTC. This sequence encodes CATSDWTSGPPYEQYF.

DNA of the CDR3: TGCAGTGCTAGAGACCGTCTTGCTAGGGGGAACACCGGGGAGCTGTTTTTT. This gives the protein CSARDRLARGNTGELFF. The chain combines TRBV20-1 with TRBJ2-2; D might be TRBD1 (5 bases). There are 17 residues in the CDR3. V was pared by 0 bases and J by 1 base, with 15 bases between. Germline CDR1 and CDR2: DFQATT and SNEGSKA (reference sequence).

The V gene is TRBV7-2, the J gene TRBJ2-1; possibly TRBD1 for D (8 bases). Per germline, CDR1 SGHTA and CDR2 FQGNSA. Deletions cut 5 bases from V and 6 bases from J, with 17 bases between. The CDR3 has 15 amino acids. The CDR3 DNA reads as TGTGCCAGCAGCCCAGACAGGGGAGGGTTCAATGAGCAGTTCTTC. This encodes CASSPDRGGFNEQFF.

This chain uses TRBV4-3 with TRBJ2-7; D is undetermined. The CDR3 runs to 14 residues. CDR1 is LGHNA and CDR2 is YSLEER in the germline V gene. V lost 1 base, J lost 0 bases, and 7 bases lay in between. The CDR3 reads CASSQVSSSYEQYF. In DNA, the CDR3 is TGCGCCAGCAGCCAAGTTAGCAGCTCCTACGAGCAGTACTTC.

V and J are TRBV20-1 and TRBJ2-3; a possible D gene is TRBD2 (5 bases). CDR1 and CDR2 from the germline V gene are DFQATT and SNEGSKA (reference sequence). The length of the CDR3 is 14 residues. Between the trimmed V and J ends, which lost 5 bases and 4 bases, there was a span of 16 bases. CDR3 DNA sequence: TGCAGTGCTTCGCGGGTACCCCATCCAGATACGCAGTATTTT. Translating it yields CSASRVPHPDTQYF.

This clonotype occurred a few times. The V and J genes are TRBV27 and TRBJ2-2; no definite D call. The germline CDR1 and CDR2 sequences are MNHEY and SMNVEV (reference sequence). This CDR3 is built from 15 residues. V was trimmed by 4 bases and J by 4 bases, leaving 13 bases between them. The CDR3 DNA reads TGTGCCAGCAGTTGGTGGGGATCCGGCACCGGGGAGCTGTTTTTT. It specifies CASSWWGSGTGELFF.

In its sample, this clonotype was seen many times. The rearrangement links TRBV30 to TRBJ2-5, with D tentatively TRBD2 (5 bases). Germline V gene sequence: CDR1 GTSNPN, CDR2 SVGIG (reference sequence). With 3 bases removed from V and 1 base from J, the gap between germline ends came to 9 bases. This CDR3 spans 13 amino acids. CDR3 in DNA: TGTGCCTGGAGAGCGGCAGCCCAAGAGACCCAGTACTTC. As protein: CAWRAAAQETQYF.

The chain recombines TRBV2 with TRBJ1-1; D unresolved. The CDR3 has 13 amino acids. V lost 7 bases and J 1 base, leaving 10 bases between the germline ends. From germline, CDR1 is SNHLY and CDR2 FYNNEI. The CDR3 DNA follows: TGTGCCAGCAAAGTAGAGGGGAACACTGAAGCTTTCTTT. Protein: CASKVEGNTEAFF.

This clonotype showed up just a few times. CDR3 DNA sequence: TGCAGCGTTGAGGGGGCAGATACGCAGTATTTT. This codes for CSVEGADTQYF. The chain has TRBV29-1 and TRBJ2-3; D is tentatively TRBD1 or TRBD2 (5 bases each). CDR1 and CDR2 from the germline V gene are SQVTM and ANQGSEA. V gave up 3 bases and J gave up 4 bases, with 5 bases separating them. CDR3 length: 11 residues.

This clonotype was seen only a few times. Here the CDR3 reads CASSPRTVPFYGYTF. DNA of the CDR3: TGTGCCAGCAGCCCCCGGACAGTCCCCTTCTATGGCTACACCTTC. The rearrangement uses TRBV7-8 and TRBJ1-2, with TRBD1 as a possible D gene (6 bases). The CDR3 extends over 15 amino acids. Germline V gene lookup returns CDR1 SGHVS and CDR2 FQNEAQ. Trimming took off 5 bases at V and 4 bases at J, with 17 bases between the two ends.

This clonotype was recorded a few times. V gene TRBV4-3 combines with J gene TRBJ2-3; TRBD2 matches 9 bases. V lost 0 bases, J lost 4 bases, and 5 bases stayed unmatched. The CDR3 has 16 residues. Germline-derived CDR1 and CDR2 are LGHNA and YSLEER. This CDR3 is CASSQEAGGGPDTQYF. The CDR3 DNA is TGCGCCAGCAGCCAAGAGGCGGGGGGGGGGCCAGATACGCAGTATTTT.

DNA of the CDR3: TGCGCCAGCAGCCAAGGAAGTGGGCGCAATCAGCCCCAGCATTTT. Amino acid sequence: CASSQGSGRNQPQHF. The rearrangement uses TRBV4-1 and TRBJ1-5; D not certain. There are 15 residues in the CDR3. V was trimmed by 1 base and J by 2 bases, leaving 9 bases between them. Germline lookup yields CDR1 MGHRA and CDR2 YSYEKL.

This clonotype showed up just a few times. The rearrangement links TRBV7-2 to TRBJ2-2; 9 bases line up with TRBD2. The length of the CDR3 is 16 residues. V was pared by 5 bases and J by 7 bases, with 11 bases of the junction left unmatched. The germline gives CDR1 SGHTA, CDR2 FQGNSA. CDR3 region: CASSPLAGDGFGELFF. CDR3 sequence (DNA): TGTGCCAGCAGCCCATTAGCGGGGGATGGGTTCGGGGAGCTGTTTTTT.